Each of the 25 T cell receptor beta chains below was sequenced from the same sample in a study of cytomegalovirus exposure and HLA in healthy donors. The PCR made use of 60 Vbeta and 13 Jbeta primers. Sequencing was performed with immunoSEQ multiplex PCR; in TCRdb, only in-frame clones are kept and a portion is missing. The table includes some 200,000 clones, 80% to 85% detected once. The sample was PBMCs. The origin of the receptors is a woman aged 40 to 55 in good health and CMV-seronegative.

The genes are TRBV19 and TRBJ1-4; D unresolved. Trimming removed 3 bases at V and 5 bases at J, with 13 bases between. The CDR3 covers 15 residues. Germline CDR1 and CDR2: LNHDA and SQIVND (reference sequence). The CDR3 region has the DNA TGTGCCAGTAGTATGCGCGCAGGTCAGAATGAAAAACTGTTTTTT. Translated: CASSMRAGQNEKLFF.

The CDR3, as DNA: TGCAGCGCCAGAAGGGGGGGGAGCTCCTACGAGCAGTACTTC. The encoded protein is CSARRGGSSYEQYF. The chain combines TRBV29-1 with TRBJ2-7; tentative D call: TRBD2 (7 bases). CDR1 is SQVTM and CDR2 is ANQGSEA in the germline V gene. The CDR3 has 14 residues. V gave up 7 bases and J gave up 0 bases, with 16 bases separating them.

This chain links TRBV12-5 with TRBJ2-2; D is undetermined. This CDR3 has 14 amino acids. Trimming shortened V by 7 bases and J by 5 bases, and 14 bases separated the two germline ends. Looked up from germline, CDR1 is LGHNT and CDR2 is FRNRAP. CDR3 residues: CASATPTWTGELFF. CDR3 nucleotides: TGTGCTAGTGCTACTCCAACTTGGACCGGGGAGCTGTTTTTT.

The gene calls are TRBV27 and TRBJ1-1; 8 nucleotides match TRBD1. The CDR3 totals 14 residues. V shed 4 bases and J 2 bases; nucleotides not matched to a gene: 3. The germline V gene has CDR1 MNHEY and CDR2 SMNVEV (reference sequence). The CDR3 is CASSWTGLNTEAFF. The CDR3 DNA is TGTGCCAGCAGTTGGACAGGGTTAAACACTGAAGCTTTCTTT.

The gene calls are TRBV28 and TRBJ1-2; D remains ambiguous. CDR1 is MDHEN, CDR2 SYDVKM, per germline. This CDR3 has 12 amino acids. V was clipped by 8 bases and J by 2 bases, with 9 bases between them. DNA for the CDR3: TGTGCCAGCTTAAATCAGAACTATGGCTACACCTTC. Protein: CASLNQNYGYTF.

The chain recombines TRBV5-1 with TRBJ1-6, with D perhaps matching TRBD1 (5 bases). Trimming stripped 2 bases from V and 2 bases from J, with 11 bases between. CDR1 is SGHRS and CDR2 is YFSETQ in the germline V gene. CDR3 length equals 16 residues. The CDR3 region has the DNA TGCGCCAGCAGCTTAACCTTGACAGCCTATAATTCACCCCTCCACTTT. It is translated as CASSLTLTAYNSPLHF.

This chain connects TRBV7-8 to TRBJ2-7; D not resolved. V was cut by 3 bases and J by 6 bases, with 18 bases left in between. This CDR3 has 15 residues. Germline V CDR1 and CDR2: SGHVS, FQNEAQ. CDR3 coding DNA: TGTGCCAGCAGCTTCCAGACCGGCAGTGGGCTCGAGCAGTACTTC. Translating it yields CASSFQTGSGLEQYF. Variable domain in full (rest from reference TRBV7-8 and TRBJ2-7): GAGVSQSPRYKVAKRGQDVALRCDPISGHVSLFWYQQALGQGPEFLTYFQNEAQLDKSGLPSDRFFAERPEGSVSTLKIQRTQQEDSAVYLCASSFQTGSGLEQYFGPGTRLTVT.

The rearrangement links TRBV2 to TRBJ2-7; D uncertain. The V gene lost 4 bases and the J gene lost 5 bases, with 12 bases spanning the gap. The CDR3 has 13 residues. From germline, CDR1 is SNHLY and CDR2 FYNNEI. CDR3: CASSGAPLNEQYF. CDR3 DNA: TGTGCCAGCAGTGGGGCCCCTCTCAACGAGCAGTACTTC.

The chain combines TRBV29-1 with TRBJ2-7; unclear D gene. V was pared by 2 bases and J by 3 bases, with 5 bases between. CDR1 SQVTM and CDR2 ANQGSEA come from the germline V gene. This CDR3 has 11 amino acids. The CDR3 here is CSVETDYEQYF. CDR3 sequence (DNA): TGCAGCGTTGAAACAGACTACGAGCAGTACTTC.

The rearrangement joins TRBV10-3 to TRBJ1-1, with D unclear. Trimming left V 0 bases short and J 8 bases short, with 22 bases between. Germline values: CDR1 ENHRY, CDR2 SYGVKD. The CDR3 runs 17 residues. The CDR3 here is CAISESGSGVVTPEAFF. In nucleotides, the CDR3 is TGTGCCATCAGTGAGTCAGGCAGCGGAGTAGTCACGCCGGAAGCTTTCTTT.

This chain connects TRBV7-9 to TRBJ1-5; 8 bases are shared with TRBD1. The germline gives CDR1 SEHNR, CDR2 FQNEAQ (reference sequence). This CDR3 has 15 residues. After removal of 5 bases from V and 6 bases from J, the junction contained 9 bases not matched to a gene. The DNA of the CDR3 is TGTGCCAGCAGCCCCGGACAGGGTGTTATTCAGCCCCAGCATTTT. Protein product: CASSPGQGVIQPQHF.

A single count supports this clone. CDR3 nucleotide sequence: TGCAGCGGGGGGACAGGGGGCGTGAACACTGAAGCTTTCTTT. This translates into CSGGTGGVNTEAFF. The chain joins TRBV29-1 to TRBJ1-1; 12 bases line up with TRBD1. Per germline, CDR1 SQVTM and CDR2 ANQGSEA. The CDR3 is 14 residues long. The J segment lost 0 bases and the V segment lost 7 bases, leaving 3 bases of the junction unmatched.

The V and J genes are TRBV7-3 and TRBJ2-5; 8 nucleotides match TRBD2. The germline CDR1 and CDR2 sequences are SGHTA and FQGTGA. Trimming took 5 bases from V and 5 from J; bases not matched to a gene: 4. The CDR3 is 13 amino acids. Written as DNA, the CDR3 is TGTGCCAGCAGCCCAGCGGGAGAGGAGACCCAGTACTTC. Amino acid sequence: CASSPAGEETQYF.

The rearrangement links TRBV5-1 to TRBJ2-3; 10 bases are shared with TRBD2. Per germline, CDR1 SGHRS and CDR2 YFSETQ. The CDR3 runs to 16 residues. Trimming at V came to 2 bases and at J to 2 bases, leaving 5 bases not matched to a gene. This chain's CDR3 is CASSFPSGGYTDTQYF. The CDR3 DNA reads TGCGCCAGCAGCTTTCCTAGCGGGGGATACACAGATACGCAGTATTTT.

In DNA form, the CDR3 reads TGTGCCACCGAGGGACATAGAATCTACGAGCAGTACTTC. Its translation: CATEGHRIYEQYF. The chain combines TRBV28 with TRBJ2-7, with D possibly being TRBD1 (6 bases). The CDR3 runs 13 residues. Per germline, CDR1 MDHEN and CDR2 SYDVKM. Trimming took off 10 bases at V and 3 bases at J, with 16 bases between the two ends.

The rearrangement uses TRBV6-1 and TRBJ2-7, with TRBD1 identical over 9 bases. The V and J ends lost 7 bases and 2 bases, in that order; junction bases with no gene match: 6. The CDR3 is 14 amino acids. Per the germline V gene, CDR1 is MNHNS and CDR2 is SASEGT. Here the CDR3 reads CASTEGQGAYEQYF. The CDR3 DNA follows: TGTGCCAGCACCGAGGGACAGGGCGCCTACGAGCAGTACTTC.

This clone was seen more than once but under ten times. The chain couples TRBV4-1 to TRBJ2-5; 9 nucleotides match TRBD2. V shed 1 base and J 3 bases; nucleotides not matched to a gene: 3. The CDR3 runs to 15 residues. The germline gives CDR1 MGHRA, CDR2 YSYEKL. In DNA, the CDR3 is TGCGCCAGCAGCCAAGGATCTAGCGGGGAAGAGACCCAGTACTTC. As protein: CASSQGSSGEETQYF.

The V call is TRBV21-1, the J call TRBJ2-1; whether TRBD2, the table's D call, matches the DNA was not checked. TRBV21-1 is flagged as a pseudogene. The CDR3 is 13 amino acids. DNA for the CDR3: TGTGCCAGCAGCAAGGTCGGGGACAATGAGCAGTTCTTC. This sequence encodes CASSKVGDNEQFF.

The rearrangement uses TRBV19 and TRBJ1-2; 7 nucleotides align to TRBD1. Germline V CDR1 and CDR2: LNHDA, SQIVND (reference sequence). The CDR3 is made up of 12 amino acids. V dropped 7 bases and J dropped 5; count of bases not matched to a gene: 4. The CDR3: CASMGQPYGYTF. CDR3 DNA sequence: TGTGCCAGTATGGGACAGCCTTATGGCTACACCTTC.

CDR3 DNA: TGCGCCAGCAGCGGTGACAGGGGACCCTACGAGCAGTACTTC. Its translation is CASSGDRGPYEQYF. This chain joins TRBV4-1 and TRBJ2-7; 8 bases line up with TRBD1. Germline CDR1 and CDR2: MGHRA and YSYEKL. This CDR3 is built from 14 residues. V was pared by 5 bases and J by 2 bases, with 5 bases of the junction left unmatched.

This clone was detected once. An end of the junction differs from the germline gene, which may be a read error. The V and J genes are TRBV7-9 and TRBJ2-7; TRBD2 matches 9 bases. Per germline, CDR1 SEHNR and CDR2 FQNEAQ (reference sequence). This CDR3 contains 15 residues. The CDR3 DNA sequence: TGTTCCAGCAGCTTAGACTCTAGCGGGATAGGCGAGCAGTACTTC. This codes for CSSSLDSSGIGEQYF.

The chain employs TRBV29-1 and TRBJ2-3; no firm D call. Trimming pared 0 bases from V and 0 bases from J, leaving 4 bases between. Germline values: CDR1 SQVTM, CDR2 ANQGSEA. This CDR3 contains 13 residues. CDR3 protein: CSVEDLSTDTQYF. CDR3 in DNA: TGCAGCGTTGAAGATCTGAGCACAGATACGCAGTATTTT.

CDR3 nucleotide sequence: TGTGCCAGCAGTCCCAGGACTAGCGGCACCACTGAGCAGTTCTTC. As protein: CASSPRTSGTTEQFF. This chain uses TRBV27 with TRBJ2-1; 10 bases are shared with TRBD2. This CDR3 region has 15 residues. From germline, CDR1 is MNHEY and CDR2 SMNVEV (reference sequence). The V segment lost 5 bases and the J segment 9 bases; nucleotides outside the gene matches: 10.

V and J are TRBV7-3 and TRBJ2-3; 11 positions agree with TRBD2. Trimming took 3 bases from V and 3 from J; bases not matched to a gene: 8. The CDR3 has 17 amino acids. Per the germline V gene, CDR1 is SGHTA and CDR2 is FQGTGA. The CDR3 DNA is TGTGCCAGCAGCTTGACTAGCGGGATAGATGGTACAGATACGCAGTATTTT. Translating gives CASSLTSGIDGTDTQYF.

This clone was found once. The genes are TRBV27 and TRBJ2-1, with a tentative D call TRBD2 (7 bases). Per germline, CDR1 MNHEY and CDR2 SMNVEV (reference sequence). V lost 6 bases and J lost 0, with 15 bases in between. This CDR3 has 16 residues. The CDR3 loop reads CASSQGLAASYNEQFF. CDR3 coding DNA: TGTGCCAGCAGCCAGGGGCTAGCGGCCTCCTACAATGAGCAGTTCTTC.